This paragraph covers one T cell receptor (beta chain) sequence. The CDR3 is 17 amino acids. The ends lost 0 bases at V and 4 bases at J; junction bases unmatched: 10. Per the germline V gene, CDR1 is DFQATT and CDR2 is SNEGSKA (reference sequence). These data belong to a study of blood T cells in healthy people across ages. A sample-barcoded 5' primer and a J-beta primer mix were used in a second PCR of roughly 6 to 11 cycles. TCRdb reprocessed the 5' RACE reads via MiXCR and lists one record per CDR3 protein. The sample includes just over 1 million distinct CDR3 sequences, 40% to 50% of them seen just once.

J is TRBJ2-7 and V is TRBV20-1; 12 bases map to TRBD2. The TCR sequence derives from a woman aged 60-75 years in good health. The sample comprised blood. The CDR3 loop reads CSARDETGLAGRYEQYF. The CDR3 region has the DNA TGCAGTGCTAGAGATGAAACCGGACTAGCGGGACGGTACGAGCAGTACTTC.